This entry features one T cell receptor (beta chain) sequence. Other DNA sequences in the same sample also yield this CDR3. This sample is part of a study of control samples from healthy donors and cancer patients. Method: immunoSEQ multiplex PCR; TCRdb's copy keeps in-frame clones and lacks some. The data contain 95,000 to 100,000 clones, around 80% of them seen just once; the ten biggest clones take up 2%. This CDR3 has 15 amino acids. In germline, CDR1 is MRHNA, CDR2 SNTAGT. V gave up 3 bases and J gave up 0 bases, with 6 bases separating them. This receptor was taken from a man in his 60s in good health. The sample was blood. V usage is TRBV6-4 and J usage is TRBJ2-6; possibly TRBD1 or TRBD2 for D (5 bases each). The CDR3 DNA is TGTGCCAGCAGTGATGGGGGCTCTGGGGCCAACGTCCTGACTTTC. As protein: CASSDGGSGANVLTF.